These 28 T cell receptor beta chains came from one sample sequenced in a study of Graves' ophthalmopathy and Graves' hyperthyroidism. Using RNA transcripts, the TCR beta CDR3 regions were amplified. RT-PCR was first run with HTBI primers, then multiplex PCR in a second round. TCRdb reanalysed the multiplex PCR reads using MiXCR and keeps one entry per CDR3 protein. The sample holds 1 million to 1.3 million distinct CDR3 sequences, 35% to 40% seen once. The sample taken for sequencing was peripheral blood or thyroid tissue (not recorded which). These receptors were taken from an adult man with Graves' hyperthyroidism.

In this sample, this clonotype turned up a few times. Being one base from a much bigger clone, this may be a read error. No conserved phenylalanine or tryptophan ends this CDR3, so it is likely a read error. The chain uses TRBV7-9 and TRBJ1-5; D remains ambiguous. The germline V and J ends were trimmed by 6 bases and 2 bases, with 5 bases remaining between them. CDR1 and CDR2 from the germline V gene are SEHNR and FQNEAQ (reference sequence). The CDR3 consists of 12 residues. In DNA, the CDR3 is TGTGCCAGCAGGGACCGCAATCAGCCCCAGCATCTT. Translated: CASRDRNQPQHL.

This clonotype was detected many times. V and J are TRBV19 and TRBJ2-7, with D possibly being TRBD1 (6 bases). V dropped 2 bases and J dropped 5 bases, with 13 bases sitting between them. Germline lookup yields CDR1 LNHDA and CDR2 SQIVND (reference sequence). The CDR3 has 14 amino acids. CDR3 DNA sequence: TGTGCCAGTAGTATATCGGCAGGGGACAACGAGCAGTACTTC. Translation gives CASSISAGDNEQYF.

This sequence joins TRBV19 and TRBJ1-5; D not resolved. The V gene lost 5 bases and the J gene lost 6 bases, with 20 bases spanning the gap. This CDR3 spans 16 amino acids. The germline V gene has CDR1 LNHDA and CDR2 SQIVND (reference sequence). The CDR3 spells CASSVTDKSRSQPQHF. CDR3 bases: TGTGCCAGTAGTGTTACTGATAAAAGCCGGAGTCAGCCCCAGCATTTT.

At least ten counts were recorded for this clonotype. This sequence joins TRBV19 and TRBJ1-5; D is undetermined. The CDR3 spans 13 residues. V was shortened by 6 bases and J by 7 bases, with 13 bases between the two germline ends. CDR1 is LNHDA, CDR2 SQIVND, per germline (reference sequence). The CDR3 sequence: CASRDGTGQPQHF. The DNA for the CDR3 is TGTGCCAGTAGAGATGGCACGGGCCAGCCCCAGCATTTT.

The chain combines TRBV28 with TRBJ1-2; a possible D gene is TRBD1 (6 bases). V lost 6 bases, J lost 2 bases, and 16 bases lay in between. This CDR3 has 15 residues. The germline V gene has CDR1 MDHEN and CDR2 SYDVKM. The CDR3 here is CASRPSGTRNYGYTF. DNA of the CDR3: TGTGCCAGCAGACCATCGGGGACAAGGAACTATGGCTACACCTTC.

The chain combines TRBV29-1 with TRBJ2-7; a possible D gene is TRBD1 (5 bases). V lost 8 bases and J 2 bases, leaving 13 bases between the germline ends. Germline CDR1 and CDR2: SQVTM and ANQGSEA. The CDR3 totals 12 residues. The CDR3 bases are TGCAGCAGTTACTCGGACACCTACGAGCAGTACTTC. Translation: CSSYSDTYEQYF.

This rearrangement joins TRBV20-1 to TRBJ2-7; D remains unclear. The DNA end lines up better with TRBJ2-1; the J call may be wrong. Germline V gene lookup returns CDR1 DFQATT and CDR2 SNEGSKA (reference sequence). This CDR3 has 17 residues. The CDR3 here is CSARDIQNADSTYEQFF. In DNA form, the CDR3 reads TGCAGTGCTAGAGATATCCAAAACGCGGATTCCACCTACGAGCAGTTCTTC.

Concerning this clonotype: A much larger clone is a single base away; this may be a read error. The V and J genes are TRBV14 and TRBJ1-2; TRBD1 is a possible D gene (6 bases). This CDR3 is built from 14 residues. Germline V lookup: CDR1 SGHDN, CDR2 FVKESK. The CDR3 nucleotides are TGTGCCAGCAGCGCGGGACACTTCAACTGTGGCTACACCTTC. The encoded protein is CASSAGHFNCGYTF.

The sample holds many counts of this clonotype. The chain combines TRBV7-9 with TRBJ1-5; maybe TRBD1 (5 bases). With 1 base removed from V and 6 bases from J, the gap between germline ends came to 13 bases. Germline assignment: CDR1 SEHNR and CDR2 FQNEAQ (reference sequence). The CDR3 has 15 amino acids. CDR3 in DNA: TGTGCCAGCAGCTTAGGCGACAGCCTTTTTCAGCCCCAGCATTTT. Encoded protein: CASSLGDSLFQPQHF.

CDR3 in DNA: TGTGCCAGCAAGGGGTTGCAGGGCCCTCACTCTGGGGCCAACGTCCTGACTTTC. The encoded protein is CASKGLQGPHSGANVLTF. V is TRBV12-3 or TRBV12-4 and J is TRBJ2-6, with D possibly being TRBD1 (5 bases). The V and J ends lost 7 bases and 0 bases respectively, with 19 bases between them. The CDR3 extends over 18 amino acids.

The chain has TRBV25-1 and TRBJ2-2; D is unresolved. The ends were cut back, 1 base at V and 1 base at J, with 7 bases in the middle. In germline, CDR1 is MGHDK, CDR2 SYGVNS. The length of the CDR3 is 15 residues. CDR3 coding DNA: TGTGCCAGCAGTGAATGGTCTGGGAACACCGGGGAGCTGTTTTTT. Its translation is CASSEWSGNTGELFF.

Turning to this clonotype: This may come from a read error, since a much larger clone is one base off. The chain is built from TRBV7-2 and TRBJ1-2; D may be TRBD1 (5 bases). Germline CDR1 is SGHTA and CDR2 is FQGNSA. The CDR3 totals 13 residues. The CDR3 bases are TGTGCCGGCAGCTTAGGGACGGAGGGTGGCTACACCTTC. As protein: CAGSLGTEGGYTF.

This clonotype was seen many times. This chain links TRBV7-2 with TRBJ1-6, with a possible D match to TRBD1 (6 bases). V was cut by 7 bases and J by 4 bases, with 14 bases left in between. CDR3 length: 15 residues. CDR1 and CDR2 (germline): SGHTA, FQGNSA. The CDR3: CASTPETGYNSPLHF. CDR3 nucleotides: TGTGCCAGCACCCCTGAAACAGGGTATAATTCACCCCTCCACTTT.

This clonotype was recorded a few times. Relative to the germline gene, one junction end is altered; a read error may explain this. The V call is TRBV10-2, the J call TRBJ2-7, with TRBD1 matching 11 bases. The CDR3 is 18 residues long. The germline gives CDR1 WSHSY, CDR2 SAAADI. The CDR3 protein is CASSTGQGVWRGPGEQYF. The CDR3 nucleotides read TGTGCCAGCAGCACGGGACAGGGGGTTTGGCGGGGGCCCGGCGAGCAGTACTTC.

Ten or more counts support this clonotype. The chain recombines TRBV7-8 with TRBJ2-5, with 10 positions matching TRBD2. Unmatched junction bases numbered 7, after V lost 4 bases and J lost 5 bases. This CDR3 contains 15 residues. The germline gives CDR1 SGHVS, CDR2 FQNEAQ. Here the CDR3 reads CASSSSGGALETQYF. DNA for the CDR3: TGTGCCAGCAGCTCGAGCGGGGGGGCCCTTGAGACCCAGTACTTC.

The chain is built from TRBV20-1 and TRBJ1-5; D unclear. Germline CDR1 reads DFQATT; CDR2 reads SNEGSKA (reference sequence). V lost 7 bases to trimming and J lost 1 base, with 5 bases between them. This CDR3 region has 11 residues. The CDR3 DNA is TGCAGTGAGGACAGCAATCAGCCCCAGCATTTT. Amino acids: CSEDSNQPQHF.

CDR3 amino acids: CSAGSGTLTYEQYF. CDR3 coding DNA: TGCAGTGCAGGGTCCGGGACGCTGACCTACGAGCAGTACTTC. This chain connects TRBV20-1 to TRBJ2-7; D is perhaps TRBD1 or TRBD2 (5 bases each). The CDR3 totals 14 residues. CDR1 is DFQATT, CDR2 SNEGSKA, per germline (reference sequence). The germline V and J ends were trimmed by 6 bases and 2 bases, with 17 bases remaining between them.

There are many counts of this clonotype. V gene TRBV7-6 combines with J gene TRBJ1-1, with D unclear. The CDR3 is 15 residues long. Germline CDR1 is SGHVS and CDR2 is FNYEAQ. Trimming stripped 1 base from V and 1 base from J, with 10 bases between. The chain's CDR3 is CASSLEAYPNTEAFF. Here the CDR3 DNA reads TGTGCCAGCAGCTTAGAGGCTTATCCGAACACTGAAGCTTTCTTT. Looking up the rest from reference TRBV7-6 and TRBJ1-1 gives the full variable domain: GAGVSQSPRYKVTKRGQDVALRCDPISGHVSLYWYRQALGQGPEFLTYFNYEAQQDKSGLPNDRFSAERPEGSISTLTIQRTEQRDSAMYRCASSLEAYPNTEAFFGQGTRLTVV.

This clonotype was counted many times. The chain joins TRBV5-5 to TRBJ2-5; possibly TRBD1 or TRBD2 for D (5 bases each). CDR3 length: 14 amino acids. V was clipped by 3 bases and J by 4 bases, with 13 bases between them. CDR1 SGHKS and CDR2 YYEKEE come from the germline V gene (reference sequence). The CDR3 bases are TGTGCCAGCAGCTGGACGGGACCTAGAGAGACCCAGTACTTC. The encoded protein is CASSWTGPRETQYF. The complete variable domain, with remaining parts taken from reference TRBV5-5 and TRBJ2-5, reads DAGVTQSPTHLIKTRGQQVTLRCSPISGHKSVSWYQQVLGQGPQFIFQYYEKEERGRGNFPDRFSARQFPNYSSELNVNALLLGDSALYLCASSWTGPRETQYFGPGTRLLVL.

This clonotype showed up just a few times. The rearrangement links TRBV7-2 to TRBJ2-7; possibly TRBD2 for D (6 bases). There are 14 residues in the CDR3. Per the germline V gene, CDR1 is SGHTA and CDR2 is FQGNSA. V was pared by 6 bases and J by 2 bases, with 14 bases between. CDR3 in DNA: TGTGCCAGCAGTACCTTCCCGGGAGCCTACGAGCAGTACTTC. This gives the protein CASSTFPGAYEQYF.

This clonotype has more than one count but fewer than ten. The CDR3, as DNA: TGTGCCAGTAGTACCTCCCGGGGGGGGCGTGCTTCGGTGAATGGCTACACCTTC. This encodes CASSTSRGGRASVNGYTF. The rearrangement links TRBV19 to TRBJ1-2; possible D gene TRBD1, 6 bases. Per the germline V gene, CDR1 is LNHDA and CDR2 is SQIVND (reference sequence). V lost 4 bases and J 6 bases, leaving 27 bases between the germline ends. The CDR3 runs 18 residues. The full variable domain, rest sourced from reference TRBV19 and TRBJ1-2, is DGGITQSPKYLFRKEGQNVTLSCEQNLNHDAMYWYRQDPGQGLRLIYYSQIVNDFQKGDIAEGYSVSREKKESFPLTVTSAQKNPTAFYLCASSTSRGGRASVNGYTFGSGTRLTVV.

This clonotype was counted ten times or more. The chain links TRBV12-3 or TRBV12-4 to TRBJ2-7, with D possibly matching TRBD1 (7 bases). Trimming took 3 bases from V and 9 from J, leaving 15 bases between them. This CDR3 comprises 13 residues. CDR3 sequence (DNA): TGTGCCAGCAGTTTGGCCAGGGGGGTAGGGCAGTACTTC. It specifies CASSLARGVGQYF.

The chain recombines TRBV29-1 with TRBJ1-1; D gene uncertain. The CDR3 spans 11 residues. Germline loops: CDR1 SQVTM, CDR2 ANQGSEA. DNA for the CDR3: TGCAACCGGGGAATGAACACTGAAGCTTTCTTT. Encoded protein: CNRGMNTEAFF.

Ten or more counts support this clonotype. The chain is built from TRBV7-2 and TRBJ2-2; D possibly corresponds to TRBD2 (6 bases). V lost 6 bases and J lost 2, with 10 bases in between. CDR3 length equals 14 residues. Germline loops: CDR1 SGHTA, CDR2 FQGNSA. The CDR3 DNA reads TGTGCCAGCAGACCGGGACTCAACACCGGGGAGCTGTTTTTT. This codes for CASRPGLNTGELFF.

This clonotype was counted ten times or more. The chain links TRBV24-1 to TRBJ2-6; D call uncertain. Germline V gene sequence: CDR1 KGHDR, CDR2 SFDVKD. V gave up 5 bases and J gave up 4 bases, with 5 bases separating them. CDR3 length: 13 amino acids. CDR3 amino acids: CATSGNGANVLTF. The CDR3 nucleotides are TGTGCCACCAGTGGTAACGGGGCCAACGTCCTGACTTTC.

This clonotype was counted between two and nine times. The chain recombines TRBV20-1 with TRBJ1-2; 8 bases are a match to TRBD1. J gave up 8 bases and V 1 base, and 12 bases lay outside the gene matches. This CDR3 is 15 amino acids long. Germline V gives CDR1 DFQATT, CDR2 SNEGSKA (reference sequence). CDR3 region: CSARVPIPGGRGYTF. DNA for the CDR3: TGCAGTGCTAGAGTTCCCATTCCAGGGGGCCGGGGCTACACCTTC.

This clonotype was detected many times. The J gene is TRBJ2-7, the V gene TRBV29-1; the D gene is possibly TRBD1 (6 bases). CDR1 and CDR2 from the germline V gene are SQVTM and ANQGSEA. Between the trimmed V and J ends, which lost 6 bases and 3 bases, there was a span of 15 bases. CDR3 length equals 13 residues. For the CDR3, the DNA is TGCAGCGTATTTAGGGGACAAAGCTACGAGCAGTACTTC. Translating gives CSVFRGQSYEQYF.

The table lists this clonotype with a few counts. The rearrangement links TRBV14 to TRBJ1-6; 8 bases are a match to TRBD1. Germline values: CDR1 SGHDN, CDR2 FVKESK. The junction had 5 bases not matched to a gene; V was cut back by 1 base and J by 9 bases. The CDR3 contains 15 residues. This CDR3 reads CASSQGQGARSPLHF. As DNA, the CDR3 is TGTGCCAGCAGCCAAGGGCAGGGGGCACGTTCACCCCTCCACTTT.